These 27 T cell receptor beta chains were all obtained from the same sample, sequenced in a study of glioma-infiltrating T cells after dendritic cell vaccination (dated by TCRdb to 2016 to 2018). Library creation used the immunoSEQ multiplex PCR assay. The immuneACCESS repertoire file appears here via TCRdb, limited to in-frame rearrangements. These files lack a portion of the clones; in checked studies, under half of the deficit traces to unresolved V genes, and the cause of the others is not known. The sample table contains approximately 50,000 clones; only one count was recorded for about nine tenths of them. The leading ten clones occupy less than 6.5% of the sample. What this sample's time point label stands for: after dendritic cell vaccination, including at tumor progression/relapse. Here the sequenced sample was blood, taken after dendritic cell vaccination. The receptors here all came from a human donor with glioblastoma.

The chain employs TRBV7-2 and TRBJ1-2; no reliable D call. The CDR3 length is 14 residues. Trimming stripped 1 base from V and 1 base from J, with 7 bases between. Germline CDR1 SGHTA, CDR2 FQGNSA. CDR3: CASSLDTSNYGYTF. DNA for the CDR3: TGTGCCAGCAGCTTAGACACCAGTAACTATGGCTACACCTTC.

The rearrangement links TRBV5-8 to TRBJ2-5, with TRBD1 identical over 11 bases. The trim removed 3 bases at V and 4 bases at J, leaving 2 bases unmatched. Germline-derived CDR1 and CDR2 are SGHTS and YDEGEE. This CDR3 spans 14 amino acids. CDR3 in DNA: TGTGCCAGCAGCTATGGGACAGGGGGAGAGACCCAGTACTTC. The encoded protein is CASSYGTGGETQYF. Full variable domain (rest looked up from reference TRBV5-8 and TRBJ2-5): EAGVTQSPTHLIKTRGQQATLRCSPISGHTSVYWYQQALGLGLQFLLWYDEGEERNRGNFPPRFSGRQFPNYSSELNVNALELEDSALYLCASSYGTGGETQYFGPGTRLLVL.

V and J are TRBV25-1 and TRBJ2-7, with TRBD2 matching 7 bases. Germline loops: CDR1 MGHDK, CDR2 SYGVNS. V shed 4 bases and J 1 base; nucleotides not matched to a gene: 16. This CDR3 has 18 amino acids. The CDR3: CASSGGLLVSGSSYEQYF. DNA of the CDR3: TGTGCCAGCAGTGGGGGACTACTTGTTAGCGGGTCATCCTACGAGCAGTACTTC.

The chain has TRBV7-2 and TRBJ1-5, with D possibly matching TRBD1 (6 bases). Deletions cut 2 bases from V and 1 base from J, with 12 bases between. This CDR3 spans 16 amino acids. CDR1 and CDR2 (germline): SGHTA, FQGNSA. The CDR3 nucleotides are TGTGCCAGCAGCTTATTACCAGGGGCAAGCAATCAGCCCCAGCATTTT. It codes for CASSLLPGASNQPQHF.

The rearrangement uses TRBV7-8 and TRBJ1-1, with 7 bases matching TRBD1. This CDR3 region has 15 residues. Germline V gene data show CDR1 as SGHVS and CDR2 as FQNEAQ. V lost 4 bases, J lost 4 bases, and 9 bases stayed unmatched. The CDR3 loop is CASSYGDRDGTEAFF. Here the CDR3 DNA reads TGTGCCAGCAGCTATGGTGACAGGGATGGCACTGAAGCTTTCTTT.

The chain couples TRBV9 to TRBJ2-1; 8 bases fit TRBD2. This CDR3 has 14 amino acids. CDR1 is SGDLS, CDR2 YYNGEE, per germline. With 1 base clipped from V and 8 bases from J, the junction kept 5 bases outside the gene matches. The CDR3 nucleotides are TGTGCCAGCAGCGTAACTAGCGGCGGCCATGAGCAGTTCTTC. Encoded protein: CASSVTSGGHEQFF.

J is TRBJ1-4 and V is TRBV5-1, with D tentatively TRBD1 (5 bases). V was shortened by 4 bases and J by 3 bases, with 13 bases between the two germline ends. The CDR3 consists of 15 residues. Germline lookup yields CDR1 SGHRS and CDR2 YFSETQ. In nucleotides, the CDR3 is TGCGCCAGCAGCCTCCAAGGGGATCCTAATGAAAAACTGTTTTTT. This gives the protein CASSLQGDPNEKLFF.

V gene TRBV5-1 combines with J gene TRBJ2-1; 7 bases line up with TRBD2. Germline-derived CDR1 and CDR2 are SGHRS and YFSETQ. V lost 3 bases, J lost 1 base, and 16 bases stayed unmatched. This CDR3 has 19 residues. CDR3 in amino acids: CASSSGNFREERSYNEQFF. The CDR3 DNA reads as TGCGCCAGCAGCTCGGGGAACTTCCGGGAGGAAAGGTCCTACAATGAGCAGTTCTTC.

The chain uses TRBV28 and TRBJ2-7; D gene ambiguous. The CDR3 spans 15 residues. Germline CDR1 reads MDHEN; CDR2 reads SYDVKM. The V and J ends lost 8 bases and 7 bases respectively, with 24 bases between them. CDR3 sequence: CASGPVGLVTREQYF. The CDR3 bases are TGTGCCAGCGGCCCTGTGGGTTTAGTAACGCGGGAGCAGTACTTC.

The V gene is TRBV18, the J gene TRBJ1-5, with D unclear. Per the germline V gene, CDR1 is KGHSH and CDR2 is LQKENI. This CDR3 comprises 13 residues. V was pared by 3 bases and J by 4 bases, with 7 bases between. CDR3 loop: CASSPDLNQPQHF. The CDR3 nucleotides are TGTGCCAGCTCACCCGACTTGAATCAGCCCCAGCATTTT.

The chain carries TRBV27 and TRBJ1-5; TRBD1 matches 8 bases. This CDR3 contains 14 residues. Trimming took 5 bases from V and 4 from J; bases not matched to a gene: 4. CDR1 and CDR2 (germline): MNHEY, SMNVEV (reference sequence). The CDR3 spells CASSEQGGNQPQHF. CDR3 in DNA: TGTGCCAGCAGTGAACAGGGGGGGAATCAGCCCCAGCATTTT.

The gene calls are TRBV14 and TRBJ2-7; a possible D gene is TRBD1 (5 bases). Trimming removed 2 bases at V and 0 bases at J, with 14 bases between. The CDR3 is 16 amino acids. Per germline, CDR1 SGHDN and CDR2 FVKESK. Written as DNA, the CDR3 is TGTGCCAGCAGCCAAAGCGTCGGCAGGGACTCCTACGAGCAGTACTTC. It encodes CASSQSVGRDSYEQYF. The variable domain in full, completed from reference TRBV14 and TRBJ2-7, reads EAGVTQFPSHSVIEKGQTVTLRCDPISGHDNLYWYRRVMGKEIKFLLHFVKESKQDESGMPNNRFLAERTGGTYSTLKVQPAELEDSGVYFCASSQSVGRDSYEQYFGPGTRLTVT.

This chain joins TRBV27 and TRBJ2-7, with D possibly matching TRBD1 (6 bases). Germline V gives CDR1 MNHEY, CDR2 SMNVEV (reference sequence). The CDR3 extends over 12 amino acids. Trimming shortened V by 5 bases and J by 7 bases, and 12 bases separated the two germline ends. CDR3 nucleotide sequence: TGTGCCAGCAGTAATACAGGGTGGGAGCAGTACTTC. Translated, it gives CASSNTGWEQYF.

This clone was observed a single time. The CDR3 DNA reads TGTGCCATCAGGAGAGGACTAGCGGGAGTGGATGAGCAGTTCTTC. Protein sequence: CAIRRGLAGVDEQFF. The chain recombines TRBV10-3 with TRBJ2-1; 13 positions agree with TRBD2. The length of the CDR3 is 15 residues. In germline, CDR1 is ENHRY, CDR2 SYGVKD. The trim removed 6 bases at V and 8 bases at J, leaving 7 bases unmatched.

This CDR3 reads CASSPRLFSGANVLTF. DNA of the CDR3: TGTGCCAGCAGTCCCCGACTTTTCTCTGGGGCCAACGTCCTGACTTTC. V usage is TRBV2 and J usage is TRBJ2-6; D is ambiguous. Trimming removed 5 bases from V and 0 bases from J, with 11 bases in between. CDR3 length: 16 residues. Germline V lookup: CDR1 SNHLY, CDR2 FYNNEI.

Of note for this clone: The sample holds other DNA sequences that translate to the same CDR3. The chain has TRBV4-1 and TRBJ2-3, with TRBD1 as a possible D gene (6 bases). The CDR3 length is 15 residues. With 2 bases removed from V and 0 bases from J, the gap between germline ends came to 9 bases. Germline lookup yields CDR1 MGHRA and CDR2 YSYEKL. This CDR3 is CASSQLGASTDTQYF. The CDR3 coding sequence is TGCGCCAGCAGCCAATTGGGGGCTAGCACAGATACGCAGTATTTT.

This clone was observed a single time. The chain joins TRBV15 to TRBJ2-2; 8 bases fit TRBD2. CDR1 and CDR2 (germline): LNHNV, YYDKDF (reference sequence). V shed 1 base, J shed 5 bases, and the junction held 3 bases outside the gene matches. This CDR3 comprises 15 residues. The chain's CDR3 is CATSRVSGDTGELFF. The CDR3, as DNA: TGTGCCACCAGCAGAGTTAGCGGGGATACCGGGGAGCTGTTTTTT.

This rearrangement joins TRBV27 to TRBJ1-1; 7 bases match TRBD1. Trimming at V came to 2 bases and at J to 1 base, leaving 7 bases not matched to a gene. The CDR3 spans 16 residues. Germline-derived CDR1 and CDR2 are MNHEY and SMNVEV (reference sequence). CDR3 amino acids: CASSLIVGQANTEAFF. The CDR3 DNA follows: TGTGCCAGCAGTTTAATCGTAGGACAGGCGAACACTGAAGCTTTCTTT.

J is TRBJ2-1 and V is TRBV7-2; 9 bases are a match to TRBD2. Looked up from germline, CDR1 is SGHTA and CDR2 is FQGNSA. The CDR3 extends over 13 amino acids. The V gene end was trimmed by 7 bases and the J gene end by 6 bases; junction bases not matched to a gene: 4. The CDR3 sequence: CASKPSGINEQFF. For the CDR3, the DNA is TGTGCCAGCAAACCTAGCGGGATCAATGAGCAGTTCTTC. Together with reference TRBV7-2 and TRBJ2-1, the CDR3 gives the full variable domain: GAGVSQSPSNKVTEKGKDVELRCDPISGHTALYWYRQSLGQGLEFLIYFQGNSAPDKSGLPSDRFSAERTGGSVSTLTIQRTQQEDSAVYLCASKPSGINEQFFGPGTRLTVL.

The chain combines TRBV7-3 with TRBJ2-5; perhaps TRBD2 as D (6 bases). Germline CDR1 and CDR2: SGHTA and FQGTGA. Trimming took off 5 bases at V and 4 bases at J, with 11 bases between the two ends. The CDR3 length is 13 residues. The CDR3 DNA follows: TGTGCCAGCAGCCGTTCTAGCGTAGAGACCCAGTACTTC. It translates to CASSRSSVETQYF.

This clone was detected once. The chain is built from TRBV30 and TRBJ2-6; D perhaps matches TRBD1 (5 bases). Trimming left V 2 bases short and J 2 bases short, with 10 bases between. CDR1 is GTSNPN and CDR2 is SVGIG in the germline V gene (reference sequence). This CDR3 contains 15 residues. As DNA, the CDR3 is TGTGCCTGGAGTCCCGGACACCCTGGGGCCAACGTCCTGACTTTC. Protein: CAWSPGHPGANVLTF.

This chain joins TRBV5-1 and TRBJ2-7; 10 bases agree with TRBD2. The V and J ends lost 4 bases and 3 bases, in that order; junction bases with no gene match: 7. This CDR3 region has 15 residues. From germline, CDR1 is SGHRS and CDR2 YFSETQ. The CDR3 bases are TGCGCCAGCAGCGAATCTAGCGGGAGCTTCTACGAGCAGTACTTC. Translated, it gives CASSESSGSFYEQYF.

This sequence joins TRBV7-9 and TRBJ2-2; 12 nucleotides align to TRBD2. Germline V gives CDR1 SEHNR, CDR2 FQNEAQ (reference sequence). Losses at the gene ends were 2 bases for V and 7 bases for J; bases not matched to a gene: 5. The CDR3 runs 16 residues. DNA of the CDR3: TGTGCCAGCAGCTTAAGACTAGCGGGAGTTAACGGGGAGCTGTTTTTT. Protein product: CASSLRLAGVNGELFF.

The chain couples TRBV5-1 to TRBJ1-2; D is possibly TRBD1 (6 bases). V lost 4 bases, J lost 5 bases, and 15 bases lay in between. CDR1 and CDR2 (germline): SGHRS, YFSETQ. The CDR3 has 14 residues. CDR3 nucleotide sequence: TGCGCCAGCAGCCAGGACAGTGGGCCTTATGGCTACACCTTC. It yields the protein CASSQDSGPYGYTF.

This clone was counted a few times. V usage is TRBV7-2 and J usage is TRBJ2-7; D is ambiguous. There are 12 residues in the CDR3. Looked up from germline, CDR1 is SGHTA and CDR2 is FQGNSA. V gave up 0 bases and J gave up 3 bases, with 3 bases separating them. CDR3 sequence: CASSLAHYEQYF. The CDR3 nucleotides read TGTGCCAGCAGCTTAGCACACTACGAGCAGTACTTC.

The V call is TRBV6-6, the J call TRBJ2-5, with D maybe TRBD1 (5 bases). The V end lost 6 bases, the J end lost 5 bases, and 16 bases lay between the germline ends. There are 14 residues in the CDR3. The germline CDR1 and CDR2 sequences are MNHNY and SVGAGI (reference sequence). The CDR3 loop is CASRRGQMGETQYF. The CDR3, as DNA: TGTGCCAGCAGACGAGGACAAATGGGGGAGACCCAGTACTTC.

The V call is TRBV6-1, the J call TRBJ2-7; 9 bases line up with TRBD2. The ends lost 5 bases at V and 3 bases at J; junction bases unmatched: 5. Germline V CDR1 and CDR2: MNHNS, SASEGT. This CDR3 spans 14 amino acids. The CDR3 loop is CASSLREGNYEQYF. CDR3 DNA: TGTGCCAGCAGTTTGCGGGAGGGTAACTACGAGCAGTACTTC.